These 5 T cell receptor beta chains were all obtained from the same sample, sequenced in a study of tumor-infiltrating lymphocytes in primary liver carcinoma. Researchers generated TCR beta cDNA from about 0.5 ug of total RNA, relying on a constant-region primer. For TCR beta, libraries were produced by three nested multiplex PCR rounds using slightly modified ARM-PCR. The study ran its first two PCR rounds for around 10 cycles each, using TRBV1-TRBV30 forward primers and a C-beta reverse primer. TCRdb processed the multiplex PCR reads anew with MiXCR; each CDR3 protein has one entry. The sample holds tens of thousands of distinct CDR3 sequences, 60% to 75% seen once. Without any cell sorting, roughly 17-31 mg of bulk tissue yielded co-extracted RNA and DNA. Sequencing was done on a sample of liver tumor tissue from sampling region 1. The sample's subset: tumor region T1, superior pole. These receptors originate from a man aged 35 to 55 with primary liver carcinoma and hepatitis B virus infection.

About this clonotype: Compared with germline, one end of the junction differs, possibly owing to a read error. The chain has TRBV10-3 and TRBJ1-2; D unclear. The CDR3 has 12 residues. Germline V CDR1 and CDR2: ENHRY, SYGVKD. CDR3 coding DNA: TGTGTCATCAGTGATGATTACTATGGCCACACCTTC. Translated: CVISDDYYGHTF.

V and J are TRBV7-9 and TRBJ2-1; perhaps TRBD2 as D (6 bases). CDR1 is SEHNR, CDR2 FQNEAQ, per germline (reference sequence). CDR3 length: 20 amino acids. V lost 0 bases and J lost 0, with 21 bases in between. Here the CDR3 reads CASSLAPATRGSSSYNEQFF. CDR3 DNA sequence: TGTGCCAGCAGCTTAGCGCCGGCGACTAGGGGTAGCAGCTCCTACAATGAGCAGTTCTTC. The whole variable domain, remainder taken from reference TRBV7-9 and TRBJ2-1, is DTGVSQNPRHKITKRGQNVTFRCDPISEHNRLYWYRQTLGQGPEFLTYFQNEAQLEKSRLLSDRFSAERPKGSFSTLEIQRTEQGDSAMYLCASSLAPATRGSSSYNEQFFGPGTRLTVL.

A few counts support this clonotype. A much larger clone is a single base away; this may be a read error. The chain recombines TRBV7-8 with TRBJ2-7; D is perhaps TRBD1 (6 bases). Germline CDR1 SGHVS, CDR2 FQNEAQ. The CDR3 is 15 residues long. The CDR3 DNA follows: TGTGCCAGCAACTTAGAAGGGGGACGGTCCTACGAGCAGTACTTC. Translated, it gives CASNLEGGRSYEQYF.

Turning to this clonotype: An end of the junction does not agree with germline; a read error may underlie this. The chain couples TRBV7-9 to TRBJ2-2; possibly TRBD2 for D (5 bases). The CDR3 consists of 15 residues. The germline V gene has CDR1 SEHNR and CDR2 FQNEAQ (reference sequence). The CDR3 region has the DNA TGTGCCAGCAGCTTAGGAGAGGCGACCACCGGGGAACTGTTTTTT. Its protein product is CASSLGEATTGELFF.

This clonotype was seen at least ten times. The chain joins TRBV6-1 to TRBJ2-7, with a weak D call TRBD2 (6 bases). V lost 1 base and J lost 11, with 18 bases in between. CDR1 is MNHNS, CDR2 SASEGT, per germline. This CDR3 comprises 14 residues. This CDR3 is CASSEDPGESIKYF. The CDR3 DNA reads TGTGCCAGCAGTGAAGACCCGGGGGAATCCATTAAGTACTTC.